This TCR beta chain appears in the sequencing data of a study of blood T cell repertoires in COVID-19. This CDR3 comprises 17 residues. After removal of 0 bases from V and 10 bases from J, the junction contained 8 bases not matched to a gene. The germline V gene has CDR1 SGHTA and CDR2 FQGNSA. The method was immunoSEQ multiplex PCR; TCRdb's version includes in-frame clones alone and lacks a portion of them. Among about 140,000 clones listed, about 83% were seen once. The Seattle patients joined while their infection was active and were tracked longitudinally afterward. Sequencing was performed on peripheral blood. This chain links TRBV7-2 with TRBJ1-6; TRBD1 aligns across 11 bases. This sequence was found in a man aged 30 to 39 with COVID-19, enrolled during active disease. Here the CDR3 DNA reads TGTGCCAGCAGCTTAGCTATGAGGACAGGGGGCAACTCACCCCTCCACTTT. It is translated as CASSLAMRTGGNSPLHF.